The 3 T cell receptor beta chains listed next were all sequenced from one sample in a study of T cell repertoires in cytomegalovirus infection. TCRdb independently ran MiXCR on the reads; one entry per CDR3 protein. The sample includes approximately 100,000 distinct CDR3 sequences, about 25% of them seen just once. Sequenced input: CD8+ T cells from PBMCs. The receptor source for this set is a human donor in good health (CMV status not recorded). Some clones in this sample may be carry-over from other donors' samples.

This clonotype was observed many times. As DNA, the CDR3 is TGTGCCAGCAGTGAAGGCTCGGGGAACAATTCACCCCTCCACTTT. Protein: CASSEGSGNNSPLHF. The chain has TRBV2 and TRBJ1-6; D unclear. This CDR3 region has 15 residues. Germline V CDR1 and CDR2: SNHLY, FYNNEI. Trimming left V 1 base short and J 7 bases short, with 11 bases between.

This clonotype came up a few times. This chain connects TRBV19 to TRBJ1-5; unclear D gene. V gave up 3 bases and J gave up 5 bases, with 5 bases separating them. This CDR3 has 12 amino acids. Germline V gene data show CDR1 as LNHDA and CDR2 as SQIVND (reference sequence). CDR3 coding DNA: TGTGCCAGTAGTATGCGGGATCAGCCCCAGCATTTT. Translating gives CASSMRDQPQHF.

This clonotype was recorded a few times. The genes are TRBV4-1 and TRBJ2-7, with 8 bases that match TRBD1. Looked up from germline, CDR1 is MGHRA and CDR2 is YSYEKL. The CDR3 sequence is 17 residues long. Trimming took 0 bases from V and 3 from J; bases not matched to a gene: 10. The CDR3 sequence: CASSQDGGTGGIYEQYF. The CDR3 coding sequence is TGCGCCAGCAGCCAAGATGGAGGAACAGGGGGGATCTACGAGCAGTACTTC.